This TCR beta chain was identified in a study of response to subunit inactivated influenza vaccine. General study points: The authors suggested that every seasonal influenza vaccination recruits few new T cells.

Notes on this clonotype: No antigen is known for it.

TCRdb passed the RT-PCR reads through MiXCR, listing each CDR3 protein once. Of about 800,000 distinct CDR3 sequences listed, less than 25% are singletons. Sample: PBMCs from blood, taken roughly 5 days after vaccination. This receptor was taken from a man aged 45 to 65 who received an inactivated influenza vaccine.

CDR3 DNA sequence: TGTGCCAGCAGCTTAGTCAGGGGGCGTGGGTCCGGGGAGCTGTTTTTT. Its protein product is CASSLVRGRGSGELFF. The V gene is TRBV7-2, the J gene TRBJ2-2, with 8 positions matching TRBD1. The V and J ends lost 1 base and 6 bases, in that order; junction bases with no gene match: 7. The CDR3 has 16 residues. Germline loops: CDR1 SGHTA, CDR2 FQGNSA.